This T cell receptor (beta chain) stems from a study of T cell responses to AZD1222 COVID-19 vaccine. Worth noting for this clone: Its antigen is not identified.

Only in-frame clones appear in the TCRdb table, and some are missing; sequencing was by immunoSEQ multiplex PCR. The table includes approximately 130,000 clones, 85% to 90% detected once. Overall study findings and caveats: In the spike-specific TCR repertoire, nearly half reportedly target unmutated variant regions.

The TCR comes from an adult in good health. Specimen: peripheral blood, collected on day 0 of AZD1222 vaccination.

The CDR3 sequence: CASSAGRMNTEAFF. CDR3 DNA sequence: TGTGCCAGCAGCGCCGGACGGATGAACACTGAAGCTTTCTTT. V gene TRBV9 combines with J gene TRBJ1-1; no definite D call. This CDR3 spans 14 amino acids. V shed 3 bases and J shed 0 bases, with 9 bases lying between them. Per germline, CDR1 SGDLS and CDR2 YYNGEE.